Listed below are T cell receptor beta chains from one sample, sequenced in a study of cytomegalovirus exposure and HLA in healthy donors. Produced via immunoSEQ multiplex PCR; TCRdb's table is partial and in-frame only. The table includes some 130,000 clones, about 90% detected once. Sequenced material: PBMCs. These receptors all come from a man aged 18 to 30 in good health and CMV-seronegative. The CDR3 runs from the conserved cysteine through the conserved F or W. The order of the fields is D gene, clone size, J gene, V gene, CDR3 protein, CDR3 DNA. D genes are given only for firm matches. Some rows have no size entry. The others give once, few or many, or a class for an expanded clone.

D: TRBD2; size: NA; J: TRBJ2-1; V: TRBV7-9; CDR3: CASRFLTSGRNNEQFF; DNA: TGTGCCAGCAGGTTCCTAACTAGCGGGAGAAACAATGAGCAGTTCTTC
D: TRBD1; size: NA; J: TRBJ2-3; V: TRBV10-3; CDR3: CASLGQLTDTQYF; DNA: TGTGCCTCGTTGGGACAGTTAACAGATACGCAGTATTTT
D: NA; size: NA; J: TRBJ2-3; V: TRBV5-4; CDR3: CASSSETGEGPDTQYF; DNA: TGTGCCAGCAGCTCCGAGACAGGGGAGGGCCCAGATACGCAGTATTTT
D: NA; size: NA; J: TRBJ2-2; V: TRBV7-9; CDR3: CASSLGTPGELFF; DNA: TGTGCCAGCAGCTTGGGGACACCCGGGGAGCTGTTTTTT
D: TRBD2; size: NA; J: TRBJ2-3; V: TRBV10-3; CDR3: CAISDVLAEITDTQYF; DNA: TGTGCCATCAGTGACGTACTAGCGGAGATCACAGATACGCAGTATTTT
D: TRBD1; size: NA; J: TRBJ2-1; V: TRBV9; CDR3: CASSVNWGTGADNEQFF; DNA: TGTGCCAGCAGCGTAAATTGGGGGACAGGGGCGGACAATGAGCAGTTCTTC
D: TRBD1; size: NA; J: TRBJ2-1; V: TRBV6-1; CDR3: CASSGRQGSSYNEQFF; DNA: TGTGCCAGCAGTGGGAGACAGGGCAGCTCCTACAATGAGCAGTTCTTC
D: TRBD1; size: NA; J: TRBJ2-7; V: TRBV27; CDR3: CASSPPEDRVHEQYF; DNA: TGTGCCAGCAGTCCCCCCGAGGACAGGGTACACGAGCAGTACTTC
D: TRBD1; size: NA; J: TRBJ1-5; V: TRBV5-1; CDR3: CASSLQGEEQPQHF; DNA: TGCGCCAGCAGCCTACAGGGGGAAGAACAGCCCCAGCATTTT
D: TRBD1; size: once; J: TRBJ1-6; V: TRBV7-8; CDR3: CASSPGTANSPLHF; DNA: TGTGCCAGCAGTCCCGGGACAGCCAATTCACCCCTCCACTTT
D: NA; size: NA; J: TRBJ1-1; V: TRBV5-1; CDR3: CASSYSGIGTEAFF; DNA: TGCGCCAGCAGCTATTCAGGGATCGGCACTGAAGCTTTCTTT
D: TRBD2; size: NA; J: TRBJ2-2; V: TRBV25-1; CDR3: CASSFERGGENGELFF; DNA: TGTGCCAGCAGTTTCGAGCGGGGGGGCGAAAACGGGGAGCTGTTTTTT
D: NA; size: NA; J: TRBJ2-1; V: TRBV27; CDR3: CASSLGRSSYNEQFF; DNA: TGTGCCAGCAGTCTAGGGAGGAGCTCCTACAATGAGCAGTTCTTC
D: NA; size: once; J: TRBJ1-2; V: TRBV5-5; CDR3: CASSLGGLGGYNYGYTF; DNA: TGTGCCAGCAGCTTGGGAGGTTTAGGGGGATACAACTATGGCTACACCTTC
D: TRBD1; size: NA; J: TRBJ1-2; V: TRBV30; CDR3: CAWSTRGTGHGYTF; DNA: TGTGCCTGGAGTACCCGGGGGACAGGGCATGGCTACACCTTC
D: NA; size: NA; J: TRBJ1-2; V: TRBV7-2; CDR3: CASSFQGGVPEGYTF; DNA: TGTGCCAGCAGCTTCCAGGGCGGGGTCCCGGAGGGCTACACCTTC
D: TRBD1; size: once; J: TRBJ1-2; V: TRBV28; CDR3: CASSSDPGQGLNGYTF; DNA: TGTGCCAGCAGCTCAGACCCGGGACAGGGTCTAAATGGCTACACCTTC
D: TRBD1; size: NA; J: TRBJ1-3; V: TRBV7-2; CDR3: CASSWDSTISGNTIYF; DNA: TGTGCCAGCAGCTGGGACAGCACCATCTCTGGAAACACCATATATTTT
D: NA; size: NA; J: TRBJ2-6; V: TRBV5-6; CDR3: CASRTQEPLAGANVLTF; DNA: TGTGCCAGCAGGACACAGGAACCCCTCGCTGGGGCCAACGTCCTGACTTTC
D: NA; size: NA; J: TRBJ1-4; V: TRBV14; CDR3: CASSQNRDEKLFF; DNA: TGTGCCAGCAGCCAAAACAGGGACGAAAAACTGTTTTTT
D: TRBD1; size: NA; J: TRBJ1-2; V: TRBV29-1; CDR3: CSVVGQGKEYGYTF; DNA: TGCAGCGTTGTGGGACAGGGGAAGGAGTATGGCTACACCTTC
D: NA; size: NA; J: TRBJ2-5; V: TRBV7-8; CDR3: CASSLDRAETQYF; DNA: TGTGCCAGCAGCTTAGACAGGGCGGAGACCCAGTACTTC
D: NA; size: NA; J: TRBJ2-1; V: TRBV28; CDR3: CASDQTSSYNEQFF; DNA: TGTGCCAGCGACCAGACAAGCTCCTACAATGAGCAGTTCTTC
D: NA; size: NA; J: TRBJ2-5; V: TRBV2; CDR3: CASSEIESGILQVTQYF; DNA: TGTGCCAGCAGTGAGATTGAGTCAGGAATCCTACAAGTGACCCAGTACTTC
D: TRBD2; size: NA; J: TRBJ2-5; V: TRBV5-1; CDR3: CASSLEASGMGETQYF; DNA: TGCGCCAGCAGCTTGGAAGCTAGCGGGATGGGGGAGACCCAGTACTTC
D: NA; size: NA; J: TRBJ2-7; V: TRBV4-3; CDR3: CASSQGPGTNSYEQYF; DNA: TGCGCCAGCAGCCAAGGCCCCGGGACAAACTCCTACGAGCAGTACTTC
D: TRBD1; size: NA; J: TRBJ1-2; V: TRBV6-6; CDR3: CASRPWTGIDYGYTF; DNA: TGTGCCAGCAGACCATGGACAGGGATAGACTATGGCTACACCTTC
D: NA; size: NA; J: TRBJ2-6; V: TRBV2; CDR3: CASYIRGAGANVLTF; DNA: TGTGCCAGCTATATTAGGGGTGCTGGGGCCAACGTCCTGACTTTC
D: TRBD2; size: NA; J: TRBJ2-7; V: TRBV11-2; CDR3: CASSLERGGPSYEQYF; DNA: TGTGCCAGCAGCTTAGAGCGGGGGGGCCCCTCCTACGAGCAGTACTTC
D: TRBD1; size: NA; J: TRBJ2-2; V: TRBV6-6; CDR3: CASSPGQGLTGELFF; DNA: TGTGCCAGCAGCCCGGGACAGGGGCTCACCGGGGAGCTGTTTTTT
D: NA; size: NA; J: TRBJ2-2; V: TRBV4-1; CDR3: CASSQVAHGSRSTGELFF; DNA: TGCGCCAGCAGCCAAGTCGCACACGGGTCGCGGAGCACCGGGGAGCTGTTTTTT
D: TRBD2; size: once; J: TRBJ2-4; V: TRBV7-9; CDR3: CASSEGRLGTTQNIQYF; DNA: TGTGCCAGCAGCGAAGGCCGTCTGGGGACTACCCAAAACATTCAGTACTTC
D: NA; size: NA; J: TRBJ2-5; V: TRBV7-9; CDR3: CASSFGAGETQYF; DNA: TGTGCCAGCAGCTTTGGAGCGGGAGAGACCCAGTACTTC
D: TRBD2; size: NA; J: TRBJ2-2; V: TRBV27; CDR3: CASSLTSGGNTGELFF; DNA: TGTGCCAGCAGTTTAACTAGCGGGGGGAACACCGGGGAGCTGTTTTTT
D: TRBD1; size: once; J: TRBJ1-6; V: TRBV7-9; CDR3: CASSDQQGFNSPLHF; DNA: TGTGCCAGCAGCGACCAACAGGGGTTCAATTCACCCCTCCACTTT
D: NA; size: few; J: TRBJ1-5; V: TRBV4-2; CDR3: CASSQGQGNQPQHF; DNA: TGTGCCAGCAGCCAAGGACAGGGCAATCAGCCCCAGCATTTT
D: TRBD2; size: NA; J: TRBJ2-1; V: TRBV18; CDR3: CASSPLTSGGGFYNEQFF; DNA: TGTGCCAGCTCACCGTTGACTAGCGGGGGGGGATTCTACAATGAGCAGTTCTTC
D: NA; size: NA; J: TRBJ2-7; V: TRBV13; CDR3: CASSRTGESNYEQYF; DNA: TGTGCCAGCAGCCGAACCGGGGAATCGAACTACGAGCAGTACTTC
D: NA; size: NA; J: TRBJ2-1; V: TRBV6-5; CDR3: CASSPGTYNEQFF; DNA: TGTGCCAGCAGCCCAGGGACCTACAATGAGCAGTTCTTC
D: TRBD2; size: once; J: TRBJ2-7; V: TRBV7-9; CDR3: CASSLKGLAYEQYF; DNA: TGTGCCAGCAGCTTAAAGGGACTAGCCTACGAGCAGTACTTC
D: TRBD1; size: few; J: TRBJ1-2; V: TRBV6-4; CDR3: CASSDSGDRGGYTF; DNA: TGTGCCAGCAGTGACTCGGGAGACAGGGGTGGCTACACCTTC